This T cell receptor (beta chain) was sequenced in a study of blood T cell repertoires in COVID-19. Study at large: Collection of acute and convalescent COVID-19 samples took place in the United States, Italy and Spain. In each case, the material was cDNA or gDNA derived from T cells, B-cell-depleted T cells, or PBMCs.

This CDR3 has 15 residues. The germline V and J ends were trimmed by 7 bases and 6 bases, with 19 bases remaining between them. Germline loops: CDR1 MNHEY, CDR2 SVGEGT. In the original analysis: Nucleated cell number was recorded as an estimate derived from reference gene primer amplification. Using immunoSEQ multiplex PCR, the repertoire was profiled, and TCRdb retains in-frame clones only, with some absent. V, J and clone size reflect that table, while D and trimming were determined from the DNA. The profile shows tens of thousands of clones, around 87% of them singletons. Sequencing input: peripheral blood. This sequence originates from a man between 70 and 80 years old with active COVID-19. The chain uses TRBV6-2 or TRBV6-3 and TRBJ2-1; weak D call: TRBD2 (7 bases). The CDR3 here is CASTPRGGGRNEQFF. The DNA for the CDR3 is TGTGCCAGCACCCCGAGAGGGGGGGGACGCAATGAGCAGTTCTTC.